This T cell receptor beta chain was identified during a study of memory CD4+ T cells and cytomegalovirus serostatus. V lost 1 base to trimming and J lost 8 bases, with 11 bases between them. The CDR3 has 13 residues. Germline loops: CDR1 GTSNPN, CDR2 SVGIG (reference sequence). The sort gate was single viable CD3+CD4+CD8-CD45RO+ cells for memory CD4+ T cells. Some clones are missing from TCRdb's copy, which holds only in-frame ones; the method was immunoSEQ multiplex PCR. The sample yields about 50,000 clones, around 80% seen once. The TCR was taken from an adult in good health and CMV-seronegative. The rearrangement uses TRBV30 and TRBJ1-4; no definite D call. The material sequenced was memory CD4+ T cells from blood. Here the CDR3 DNA reads TGTGCCTGGAGTGGCCAATTAGGGGAAAAACTGTTTTTT. As protein: CAWSGQLGEKLFF.